This TCR beta chain was identified during a study of blood T cell repertoires in COVID-19 (dated by TCRdb to about 2020). About the study as a whole: Samples covering the acute and convalescent phases of COVID-19 were provided by collaborators in the United States, Italy and Spain. The prospective study material was composed of cDNA or gDNA derived from T cells, B-cell-depleted T cells, or PBMCs. The dataset comprised deeply sampled blood TCRbeta repertoires from subjects exposed to, actively infected with, or recovered from COVID-19. The repertoires were released in a freely available public database meant as a resource for research on the immune response to SARS-CoV-2. The samples were drawn from the first 160 participants of the ongoing ImmuneRACE study and from over a thousand subjects provided by 6 global collaborators. Nearly every sample came with metadata listing a de-identified subject ID, COVID-19 status, age in years and sex. Where HLA class I and class II types were available, the types were taken from metadata supplied by the sample provider, not from assay-based typing.

Collaborating institutions collected whole blood in K2EDTA tubes following their own protocols. For TCRbeta analysis, collaborator samples were shipped as frozen whole blood, as isolated PBMCs, or as DNA extracted from either sample type. Results the study describes overall, beyond this receptor: Clinical and demographic metadata were provided uncurated, with the amount varying by source and participant.

Concerning this clone: Its specific antigen is unknown. Base qualities are not recorded, but no much larger clone differs from it by a single base.

CDR1 and CDR2 are drawn from the germline V gene: SGHRS, YFSETQ. V is pared back by 4 bases and J by 6 bases, with 14 bases lying between the germline termini. The CDR3 numbers 13 residues from cysteine through phenylalanine. Solely the CDR3 DNA is kept, with 39 bases framed from the first base. TCRbeta CDR3 regions were amplified from genomic DNA by means of the immunoSEQ Assay, a bias-controlled multiplex PCR. The study's own analysis went as follows. The number of nucleated cells in each sample was estimated from the amplification of reference gene primers within the assay. Sequence reads were collapsed and filtered to measure the absolute abundance of every unique TCRbeta CDR3 rearrangement. For each sample, productive Simpson clonality was calculated by taking the square root of Simpson's diversity index across productive rearrangements. Sourced from immuneACCESS, this table was stored by TCRdb with only in-frame sequences that have V and J called. A share of the clones is absent; for the studies checked, an unresolved V gene accounts for under half, and the remainder has no known explanation. The V and J calls and the clone size are those of that table, but D and trimming were determined from the DNA. The sample contains about 170,000 clones, approximately 90% of them found a single time. The top ten clones comprise 0.53% of the sample.

This TCR was recovered from a man between 45 and 60 years old with acute or convalescent COVID-19. This receptor chain uses TRBV5-1 and TRBJ2-7; possibly the D gene is TRBD2, per 6 matching bases. Sequenced sample: peripheral blood. Read as DNA, the sequence is TGCGCCAGCAGCGTGGGACGGGGAGGCGAGCAGTACTTC. Translated, it reads CASSVGRGGEQYF.